The 5 T cell receptor beta chains listed next were all sequenced from one sample in a study of post-analysis software for immune sequencing data. General study results and limits: In patients, TRBV5-6, TRBV5-1 and TRBV20-1 belonged to four or five TRBV segments found more frequently than in controls.

Tagging with unique molecular identifiers was a feature of the TCR beta cDNA libraries. Via MiXCR, TCRdb re-called the PCR reads, giving one row per CDR3 protein. The profile shows fewer than 600,000 distinct CDR3 sequences, around 40% of them singletons. Their recognized antigens are unknown. Sample: blood. These receptor sequences come from a girl between 10 and 17 years old with multiple sclerosis.

As to this clonotype: Possible read error: a much larger clone is one base away. The chain is built from TRBV5-1 and TRBJ2-7; TRBD1 matches 7 bases. This CDR3 contains 15 residues. Germline V lookup: CDR1 SGHRS, CDR2 YFSETQ. CDR3 sequence reads: CASNLPSGGSYEQYF. In DNA, the CDR3 is TGCGCCAGCAACTTGCCCTCAGGGGGCTCCTACGAGCAGTACTTC.

This clonotype was seen ten or more times. The chain joins TRBV5-1 to TRBJ2-7; D is perhaps TRBD1 (5 bases). The CDR3 is made up of 13 amino acids. The germline gives CDR1 SGHRS, CDR2 YFSETQ. V was pared by 1 base and J by 2 bases, with 7 bases between. This CDR3 reads CASSLTGTYEQYF. CDR3 DNA sequence: TGCGCCAGCAGCTTGACAGGAACCTACGAGCAGTACTTC. Supplemented by reference TRBV5-1 and TRBJ2-7, the full variable domain reads KAGVTQTPRYLIKTRGQQVTLSCSPISGHRSVSWYQQTPGQGLQFLFEYFSETQRNKGNFPGRFSGRQFSNSRSEMNVSTLELGDSALYLCASSLTGTYEQYFGPGTRLTVT.

The J gene is TRBJ1-5, the V gene TRBV24-1, with D possibly matching TRBD1 (6 bases). Trimming took off 2 bases at V and 13 bases at J, with 14 bases between the two ends. CDR3 length equals 13 residues. Looked up from germline, CDR1 is KGHDR and CDR2 is SFDVKD. CDR3 DNA sequence: TGTGCCACCAGTGATTCACCCCGGGACATTCAGCATTTT. Translating it yields CATSDSPRDIQHF.

This clonotype was picked up a small number of times. This chain joins TRBV7-6 and TRBJ2-7; D is unresolved. V dropped 1 base and J dropped 7 bases, with 11 bases sitting between them. The CDR3 totals 13 residues. Germline CDR1 and CDR2: SGHVS and FNYEAQ. The CDR3 loop is CASSLGLLGEQYF. In DNA, the CDR3 is TGTGCCAGCAGCTTAGGTCTTTTGGGGGAGCAGTACTTC.

The rearrangement joins TRBV18 to TRBJ2-1, with D maybe TRBD2 (6 bases). This CDR3 comprises 15 residues. Germline CDR1 KGHSH, CDR2 LQKENI. V was shortened by 3 bases and J by 2 bases, with 11 bases between the two germline ends. The CDR3 coding sequence is TGTGCCAGCTCACCTAGGACTATGACCTACAATGAGCAGTTCTTC. This translates into CASSPRTMTYNEQFF.